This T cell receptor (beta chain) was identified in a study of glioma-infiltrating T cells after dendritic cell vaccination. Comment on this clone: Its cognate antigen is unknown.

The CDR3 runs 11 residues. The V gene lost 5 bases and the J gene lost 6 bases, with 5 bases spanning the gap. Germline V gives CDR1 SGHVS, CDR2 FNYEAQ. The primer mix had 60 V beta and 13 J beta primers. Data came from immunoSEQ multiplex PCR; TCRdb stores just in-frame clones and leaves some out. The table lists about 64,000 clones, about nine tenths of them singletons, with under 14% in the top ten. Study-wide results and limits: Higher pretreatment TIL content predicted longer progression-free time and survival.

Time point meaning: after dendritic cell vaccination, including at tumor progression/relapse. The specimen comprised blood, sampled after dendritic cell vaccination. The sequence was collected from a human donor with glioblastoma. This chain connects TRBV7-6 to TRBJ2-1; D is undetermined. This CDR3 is CASSQINEQFF. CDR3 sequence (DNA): TGTGCCAGCAGCCAAATCAATGAGCAGTTCTTC.